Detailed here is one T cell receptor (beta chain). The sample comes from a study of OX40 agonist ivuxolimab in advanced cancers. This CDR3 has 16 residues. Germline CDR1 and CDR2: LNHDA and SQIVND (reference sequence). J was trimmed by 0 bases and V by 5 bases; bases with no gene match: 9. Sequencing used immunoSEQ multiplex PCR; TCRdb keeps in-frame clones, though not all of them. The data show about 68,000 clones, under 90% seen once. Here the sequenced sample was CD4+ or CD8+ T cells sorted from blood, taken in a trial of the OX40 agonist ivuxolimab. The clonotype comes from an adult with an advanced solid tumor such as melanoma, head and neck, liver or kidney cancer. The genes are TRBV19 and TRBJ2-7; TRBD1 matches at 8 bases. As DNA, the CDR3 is TGTGCCAGTAGTCACGCCCGTGGACAGGGCTCCTACGAGCAGTACTTC. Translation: CASSHARGQGSYEQYF.